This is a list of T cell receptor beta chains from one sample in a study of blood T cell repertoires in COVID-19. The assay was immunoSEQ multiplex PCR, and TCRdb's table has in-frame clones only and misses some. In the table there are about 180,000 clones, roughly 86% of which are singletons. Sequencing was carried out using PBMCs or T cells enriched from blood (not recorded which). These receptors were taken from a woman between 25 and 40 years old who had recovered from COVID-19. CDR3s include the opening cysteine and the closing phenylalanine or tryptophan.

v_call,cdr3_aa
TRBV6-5,CASSITDSGANVLTF
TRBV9,CASSVTGVIVNEQFF
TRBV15,CATSRVAGTGPSSSTDTQYF
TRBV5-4,CASRTIALTDTQYF
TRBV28,CASTTIRGRNAYEQYF
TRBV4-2,CASSPSSGRSYNEQFF
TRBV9,CASSDSGSGSYEQYF
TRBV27,CASSADRSGYTF
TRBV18,CASSPDEPLLAGVPTGELFF
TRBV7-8,CASSLQGMPTEAFF
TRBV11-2,CASSLLGLVGLYEQYF
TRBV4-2,CASSQDLDTSYEQYF
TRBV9,CASSVSEGSIRLSGSGETQYF
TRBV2,CASLTGGVGYTF
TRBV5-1,CASSLEGREAFF
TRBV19,CASKGDSWAGELFF
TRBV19,CASAGAGGSGEQFF
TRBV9,CASSGDSLSNQPQHF
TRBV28,CASGDGGRLTDTQYF
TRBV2,CASREQREDVHNEQFF
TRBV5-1,CASSLGDRDSYEQYF
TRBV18,CASSPLGTGGSTEAFF
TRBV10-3,CAISEGAAPTDTQYF
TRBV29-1,CSVLGLAAYEQYF
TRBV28,CASSLTSGLSMGTQYF
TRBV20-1,CSASSFRGREQYF
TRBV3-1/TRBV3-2,CASSPDTVGYEQYF
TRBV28,CASRSWTSVNEQFF
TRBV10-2,CASKGTSGRTNEQYF
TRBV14,CASSQAYEQYF
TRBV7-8,CASSLRTSGSSYEQYF
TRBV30,CAWEVGTRKNIQYF
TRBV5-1,CASSLSAGEGTEAFF
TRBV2,CASIWQGAFTEAFF
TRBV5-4,CASSLGGAGAPALEQYF
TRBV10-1,CASSPGDTQYF
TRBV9,CASSVGGLRQETQYF
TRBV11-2,CASTQPPRQGSNTGELFF
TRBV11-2,CASSLQAEAFF
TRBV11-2,CASSLGTGPREQYF
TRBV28,CASRKGGLQFYEQYF
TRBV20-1,CSASMWGLAGVDTQYF
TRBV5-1,CASSLGGTGGYEQYF
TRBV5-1,CASSLAGLSEQYF
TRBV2,CASISGRTRSTDTQYF
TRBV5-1,CASSLDGFNTQYF
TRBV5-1,CASSPGTGVVEQFF